The clone carrying this T cell receptor beta chain has just a few counts. The antigen is undetermined. Other nucleotide sequences from this sample produce the same CDR3. A CD45RO/CCR7/CD25/CD127/CD95/CD27 panel sorted naive, central memory, regulatory and stem cell-like memory CD4+ cells. As every portion of the isolated RNA was reverse transcribed, the sequencing read expressed TCRB transcripts. TCRdb's table, derived via immunoSEQ multiplex PCR, lists solely in-frame clones and lacks some. This table holds some 200,000 clones, 16% found once. The germline V gene has CDR1 LNHNV and CDR2 YYDKDF (reference sequence). V was pared by 0 bases and J by 1 base, with 7 bases between. The CDR3 runs to 15 residues. The sample comes from a study of beta chain features in type 1 diabetes. Findings and caveats of the study: There was a moderate but significant shortening of TCRB CDR3s in all four CD4+ subsets of Type 1 diabetes patients. In the patient group, naive, central memory and Treg TCRB repertoires seemed more alike than in the healthy donor group. In patients and controls equally, PCR might favor templates that are shorter. Insertions were fewer and deletions more numerous at VDJ junctions in type 1 diabetes patients.

The genes are TRBV15 and TRBJ2-4; D may be TRBD1 (5 bases). This TCR came from a man aged 30 to 45 with type 1 diabetes. Specimen: naive CD4+ T cells from blood. CDR3 DNA: TGTGCCACCAGCAGAGAAGGGGTGGCCAAAAACATTCAGTACTTC. This sequence encodes CATSREGVAKNIQYF.